Described below is a single TCR beta chain sequence and its context. The data belong to a study of beta chain features in type 1 diabetes. One heparinised draw of blood, averaging about 120 mL, came from each donor. Germline V gives CDR1 SEHNR, CDR2 FQNEAQ (reference sequence). Trimming left V 3 bases short and J 2 bases short, with 11 bases between. There are 15 residues in the CDR3. Since all of the isolated RNA was reverse transcribed, expressed TCRB transcripts were what got sequenced. The assay was immunoSEQ multiplex PCR, and TCRdb's table has in-frame clones only and misses some. Seen here are hundreds of thousands of clones, about 32% observed once, and the top ten hold 0.06% to 0.07%.

The sample was naive CD4+ T cells from blood. The source of this sequence is a man between 18 and 35 years old in good health. The chain recombines TRBV7-9 with TRBJ1-5, with D perhaps matching TRBD1 (6 bases). The CDR3 nucleotides read TGTGCCAGCAGCTTTGACGGGGGCGGCAATCAGCCCCAGCATTTT. Translated: CASSFDGGGNQPQHF.